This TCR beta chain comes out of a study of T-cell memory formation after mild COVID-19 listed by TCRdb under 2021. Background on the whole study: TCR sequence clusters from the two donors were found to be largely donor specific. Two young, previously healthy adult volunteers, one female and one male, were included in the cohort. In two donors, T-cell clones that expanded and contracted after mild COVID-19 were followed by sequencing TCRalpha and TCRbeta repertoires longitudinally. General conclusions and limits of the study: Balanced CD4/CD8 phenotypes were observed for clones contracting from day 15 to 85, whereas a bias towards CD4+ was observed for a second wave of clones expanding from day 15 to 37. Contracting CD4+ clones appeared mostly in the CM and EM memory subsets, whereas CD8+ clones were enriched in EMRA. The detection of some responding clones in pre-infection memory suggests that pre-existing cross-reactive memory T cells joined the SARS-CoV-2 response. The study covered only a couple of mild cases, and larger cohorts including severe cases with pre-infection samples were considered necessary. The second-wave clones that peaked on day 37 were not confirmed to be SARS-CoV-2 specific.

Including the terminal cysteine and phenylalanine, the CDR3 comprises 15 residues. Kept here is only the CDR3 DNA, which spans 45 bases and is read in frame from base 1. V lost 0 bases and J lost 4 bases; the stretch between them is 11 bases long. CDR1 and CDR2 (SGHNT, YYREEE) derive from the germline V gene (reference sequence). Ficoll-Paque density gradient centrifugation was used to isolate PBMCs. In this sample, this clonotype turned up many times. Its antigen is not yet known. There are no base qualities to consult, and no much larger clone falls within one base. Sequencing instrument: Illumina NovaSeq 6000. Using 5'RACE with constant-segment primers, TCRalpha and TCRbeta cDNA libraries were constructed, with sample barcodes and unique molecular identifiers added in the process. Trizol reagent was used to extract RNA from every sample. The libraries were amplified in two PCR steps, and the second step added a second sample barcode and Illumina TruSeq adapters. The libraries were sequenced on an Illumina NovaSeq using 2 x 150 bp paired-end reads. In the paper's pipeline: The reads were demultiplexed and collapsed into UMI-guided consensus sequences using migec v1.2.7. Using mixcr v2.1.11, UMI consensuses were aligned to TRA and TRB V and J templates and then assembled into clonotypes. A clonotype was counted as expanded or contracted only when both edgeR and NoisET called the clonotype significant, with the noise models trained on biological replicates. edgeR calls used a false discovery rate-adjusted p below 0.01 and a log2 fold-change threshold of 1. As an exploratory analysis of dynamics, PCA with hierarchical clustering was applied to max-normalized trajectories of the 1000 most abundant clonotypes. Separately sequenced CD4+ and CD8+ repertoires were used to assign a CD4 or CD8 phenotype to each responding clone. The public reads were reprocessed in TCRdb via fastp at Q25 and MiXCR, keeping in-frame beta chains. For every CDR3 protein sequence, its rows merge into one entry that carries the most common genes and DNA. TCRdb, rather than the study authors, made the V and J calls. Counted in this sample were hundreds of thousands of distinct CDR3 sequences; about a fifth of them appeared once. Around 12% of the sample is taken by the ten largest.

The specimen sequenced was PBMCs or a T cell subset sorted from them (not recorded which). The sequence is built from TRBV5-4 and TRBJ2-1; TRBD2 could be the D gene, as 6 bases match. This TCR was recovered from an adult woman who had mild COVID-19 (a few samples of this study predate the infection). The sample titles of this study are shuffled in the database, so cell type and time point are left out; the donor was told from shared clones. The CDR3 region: CASSLGGAGYNEQFF. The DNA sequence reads TGTGCCAGCAGCTTGGGCGGGGCAGGGTACAATGAGCAGTTCTTC. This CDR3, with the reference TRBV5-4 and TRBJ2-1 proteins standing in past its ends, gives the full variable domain ETGVTQSPTHLIKTRGQQVTLRCSSQSGHNTVSWYQQALGQGPQFIFQYYREEENGRGNFPPRFSGLQFPNYSSELNVNALELDDSALYLCASSLGGAGYNEQFFGPGTRLTVL.